One T cell receptor (beta chain) is described in this entry. Many counts were recorded for this clonotype. Its antigen has not been determined. Qualities for individual bases were not recorded, and no much larger clone is one base off. Receptor amplification or capture employed 5' RACE. Instrument on record: NextSeq 500. Unique molecular identifiers were attached to individual cDNA molecules in the TCR library protocol so that sequencing error and PCR bias could be corrected. Both TCR alpha and beta chains were sequenced, and tight co-correlation was observed between alpha and beta sequence abundances in each sample. Per the source publication's procedure: V gene, J gene and CDR3 annotation of TCR sequences was performed with Decombinator V4. TCRs were defined as expanded if a significant change between any two time points was detected under a Poisson model with p below 0.0001. TCR abundances were normalised to the total number of TCRs sequenced per sample and were expressed as counts per million. TRAV1-2 paired with TRAJ12, TRAJ20 or TRAJ33 defined MAIT TCRs, while TRAV10 paired with TRAJ18 defined iNKT TCRs. VDJdb, accessed 1 November 2021, was searched for CMV, EBV and SARS-CoV-2 annotated TCRs, excluding TCRs annotated for multiple antigens. TCRdb reworked the public reads: Q25 trimming with fastp, MiXCR clone assembly, productive beta chains retained. Each CDR3 protein appears once, grouped with its most common genes and DNA. In this record, the V and J calls reflect TCRdb's handling and not the investigators' own analysis. This sample comprises more than 35,000 distinct CDR3 sequences, about 5% of them detected only once. Approximately 30% of the sample comes from the top ten.

The data were taken from a study of early T cells in non-severe SARS-CoV-2 infection (dated by TCRdb to the early 2020s). In terms of the full investigation: Bulk RNA from unsorted whole blood was used for TCR sequencing, so alpha and beta chains could not be paired.

A case-control design nested within a healthcare worker cohort in London, UK, was used, with weekly nasopharyngeal swab PCR tests and blood sampling performed. Healthcare workers were enrolled in the week of the UK lockdown, from 23 to 31 March 2020, and were followed every week for up to roughly 16 weeks. The paper as a whole reports these results and caveats: VDJdb matching was skewed toward anti-spike CD8 responses and likely underestimated virus-specific expansions by missing private and CD4 specificities.

V is pruned by 5 bases and J by 4 bases, leaving 8 bases of the junction without a gene match. The CDR3 contains 15 residues, cysteine and phenylalanine counted. The DNA shown is the 45-base CDR3, in frame from base 1. The chain is encoded by TRBV12-3 or TRBV12-4 joined to TRBJ2-3; 8 bases in between match TRBD2. The TCR originated in an adult who was a healthcare worker with PCR-confirmed SARS-CoV-2 infection or an uninfected control (not recorded which). Sequences were obtained from whole blood. The CDR3 protein: CASSPSGTRADTQYF. The DNA sequence follows: TGTGCCAGCAGTCCCTCCGGGACTAGGGCAGATACGCAGTATTTT.